One sample yielded the 16 T cell receptor beta chains listed below, sequenced in a study of technical replicates of blood from a handful of donors. Sequenced by immunoSEQ multiplex PCR; TCRdb stores in-frame clones only, minus some. The table records tens of thousands of clones, roughly nine tenths of them present only once. The specimen sequenced was T cells isolated from PBMCs. These receptors came from a human donor in good health.

The V and J genes are TRBV11-2 and TRBJ2-1; 9 nucleotides agree with TRBD2. Per the germline V gene, CDR1 is SGHAT and CDR2 is FQNNGV. The trim removed 5 bases at V and 5 bases at J, leaving 7 bases unmatched. This CDR3 comprises 15 residues. Written as DNA, the CDR3 is TGTGCCAGCAGCCCCGGGACTAGCAGAAACAATGAGCAGTTCTTC. Translation: CASSPGTSRNNEQFF.

In this sample, this clone turned up once. This sequence joins TRBV11-2 and TRBJ1-1; TRBD1 is a possible D gene (6 bases). Deletions cut 0 bases from V and 3 bases from J, with 17 bases between. Germline V CDR1 and CDR2: SGHAT, FQNNGV. The CDR3 covers 17 residues. The CDR3 is CASSLDPQSGDYTEAFF. The CDR3 DNA reads TGTGCCAGCAGCTTAGATCCCCAGTCAGGGGATTACACTGAAGCTTTCTTT.

The chain uses TRBV2 and TRBJ1-1; 10 bases map to TRBD1. The junction had 9 bases not matched to a gene; V was cut back by 8 bases and J by 6 bases. Looked up from germline, CDR1 is SNHLY and CDR2 is FYNNEI. This CDR3 has 14 residues. CDR3 region: CASGLRDRGPEAFF. In DNA form, the CDR3 reads TGTGCCAGCGGACTCCGGGACAGGGGACCTGAAGCTTTCTTT.

The rearrangement links TRBV12-5 to TRBJ2-5; 9 bases agree with TRBD2. V trimming: 0 bases; J trimming: 3 bases; junction bases outside the gene matches: 8. This CDR3 spans 17 amino acids. Germline values: CDR1 LGHNT, CDR2 FRNRAP. The CDR3 protein is CASGLVLGASGEETQYF. DNA for the CDR3: TGTGCTAGTGGTTTGGTACTTGGGGCTAGCGGGGAAGAGACCCAGTACTTC.

This sequence joins TRBV5-1 and TRBJ2-7; 12 bases map to TRBD1. The CDR3 extends over 13 amino acids. Germline V gives CDR1 SGHRS, CDR2 YFSETQ. J was trimmed by 4 bases and V by 6 bases; bases with no gene match: 2. CDR3: CASTGQGAYEQYF. Here the CDR3 DNA reads TGCGCCAGCACGGGACAGGGGGCATACGAGCAGTACTTC. Complete variable domain (other parts from reference TRBV5-1 and TRBJ2-7): KAGVTQTPRYLIKTRGQQVTLSCSPISGHRSVSWYQQTPGQGLQFLFEYFSETQRNKGNFPGRFSGRQFSNSRSEMNVSTLELGDSALYLCASTGQGAYEQYFGPGTRLTVT.

This clone occurred once. This chain uses TRBV4-1 with TRBJ1-1; 8 nucleotides match TRBD1. The CDR3 runs 15 residues. Germline V gene sequence: CDR1 MGHRA, CDR2 YSYEKL. The V segment lost 3 bases and the J segment 5 bases; nucleotides outside the gene matches: 8. The CDR3 sequence: CASSQSGGRVTEAFF. The CDR3 nucleotides read TGCGCCAGCAGCCAGTCAGGGGGCCGAGTAACTGAAGCTTTCTTT.

To note about this clone: An end of the junction differs from the germline gene, which may be a read error. The V gene is TRBV6-5, the J gene TRBJ2-3; 8 positions match TRBD2. Germline V lookup: CDR1 MNHEY, CDR2 SVGAGI. This CDR3 spans 13 amino acids. The CDR3 nucleotides read TGTGCCAGCAGTTACTTAGGACGGGAGGGCCAGGTTTTT. The encoded protein is CASSYLGREGQVF.

Here the CDR3 reads CASSQRGGTEAFF. In DNA form, the CDR3 reads TGTGCCAGCAGCCAACGGGGGGGGACTGAAGCTTTCTTT. The V call is TRBV6-5, the J call TRBJ1-1, with a tentative D call TRBD1 (5 bases). In germline, CDR1 is MNHEY, CDR2 SVGAGI. CDR3 length: 13 amino acids. V was clipped by 6 bases and J by 5 bases, with 13 bases between them.

Remarks on this clone: An end of the junction differs from the germline gene, which may be a read error. This chain connects TRBV25-1 to TRBJ1-1; TRBD1 agrees at 8 bases. Germline loops: CDR1 MGHDK, CDR2 SYGVNS. CDR3 size: 14 residues. The CDR3 nucleotides read TGTGCCGGCAGTGCCCACCGGACAGGGTCCGTAGCTTTCTTT. Translating gives CAGSAHRTGSVAFF.

This clone was observed a single time. The chain is built from TRBV28 and TRBJ1-3; D may be TRBD1 (6 bases). The CDR3 runs 16 residues. Germline-derived CDR1 and CDR2 are MDHEN and SYDVKM. V lost 1 base, J lost 6 bases, and 16 bases lay in between. CDR3: CASSLSPQGSENTIYF. In nucleotides, the CDR3 is TGTGCCAGCAGTTTATCCCCCCAGGGGTCGGAAAACACCATATATTTT.

CDR3 region: CASSFAGEKLFF. CDR3 bases: TGTGCCAGCAGTTTTGCGGGCGAAAAACTGTTTTTT. The chain links TRBV28 to TRBJ1-4; D gene ambiguous. The V and J ends lost 3 bases and 8 bases respectively, with 7 bases between them. This CDR3 is 12 amino acids long. Per the germline V gene, CDR1 is MDHEN and CDR2 is SYDVKM.

The chain recombines TRBV4-1 with TRBJ1-1; D might be TRBD1 (5 bases). V lost 1 base and J lost 4, with 13 bases in between. The germline V gene has CDR1 MGHRA and CDR2 YSYEKL. The CDR3 is 15 residues long. Written as DNA, the CDR3 is TGCGCCAGCAGCCAAGTGAGAGGGGAGGGCACTGAAGCTTTCTTT. Amino acid sequence: CASSQVRGEGTEAFF.

The rearrangement joins TRBV28 to TRBJ1-2; 8 nucleotides align to TRBD1. The CDR3 is 14 residues long. Germline values: CDR1 MDHEN, CDR2 SYDVKM. The J segment lost 5 bases and the V segment lost 4 bases, leaving 6 bases of the junction unmatched. This CDR3 is CASSSGGADYGYTF. The CDR3 bases are TGTGCCAGCAGTTCAGGGGGCGCGGATTATGGCTACACCTTC.

This rearrangement joins TRBV27 to TRBJ2-1; TRBD1 agrees at 10 bases. Trimming took 6 bases from V and 8 from J; bases not matched to a gene: 19. CDR1 is MNHEY, CDR2 SMNVEV, per germline (reference sequence). This CDR3 has 18 residues. Here the CDR3 reads CASSKISTGTGVRDEQFF. The CDR3 DNA follows: TGTGCCAGCAGCAAAATTAGCACCGGGACAGGGGTAAGAGATGAGCAGTTCTTC.

The rearrangement uses TRBV5-1 and TRBJ2-1; 9 bases are a match to TRBD2. J was trimmed by 8 bases and V by 0 bases; bases with no gene match: 9. Germline loops: CDR1 SGHRS, CDR2 YFSETQ. This CDR3 contains 16 residues. CDR3 in DNA: TGCGCCAGCAGCTTGGGGTACGTTGCGGGAGGGGATGAGCAGTTCTTC. This sequence encodes CASSLGYVAGGDEQFF.

The gene calls are TRBV4-1 and TRBJ2-7; 8 bases are shared with TRBD2. The CDR3 has 16 amino acids. The germline V gene has CDR1 MGHRA and CDR2 YSYEKL. V trimming: 3 bases; J trimming: 5 bases; junction bases outside the gene matches: 12. CDR3 in DNA: TGCGCCAGCAGCCAGGCGGGAGGCCCCCCGATCGACGAGCAGTACTTC. Protein product: CASSQAGGPPIDEQYF.